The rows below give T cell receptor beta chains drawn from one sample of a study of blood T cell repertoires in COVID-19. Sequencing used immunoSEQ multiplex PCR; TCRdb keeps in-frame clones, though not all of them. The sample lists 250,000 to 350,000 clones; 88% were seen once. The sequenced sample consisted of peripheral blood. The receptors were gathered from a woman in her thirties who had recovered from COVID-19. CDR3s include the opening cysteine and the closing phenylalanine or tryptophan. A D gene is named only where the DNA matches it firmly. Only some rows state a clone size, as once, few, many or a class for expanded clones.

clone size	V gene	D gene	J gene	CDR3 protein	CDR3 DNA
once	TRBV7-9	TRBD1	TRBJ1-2	CASSLGDSSNYGYTF	TGTGCCAGCAGCTTAGGGGACAGTTCTAACTATGGCTACACCTTC
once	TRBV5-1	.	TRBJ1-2	CASSLEEGFGYGYTF	TGCGCCAGCAGCTTGGAGGAGGGTTTCGGCTATGGCTACACCTTC
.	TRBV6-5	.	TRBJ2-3	CASRGALPSTDTQYF	TGTGCCAGCAGGGGGGCACTTCCTAGCACAGATACGCAGTATTTT
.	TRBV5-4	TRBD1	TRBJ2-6	CASSSGQGAGGANVLTF	TGTGCCAGCAGCTCCGGACAGGGGGCCGGTGGGGCCAACGTCCTGACTTTC
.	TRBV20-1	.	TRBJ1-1	CSASFRVKVNTEAFF	TGCAGTGCTAGTTTCAGGGTTAAAGTGAACACTGAAGCTTTCTTT
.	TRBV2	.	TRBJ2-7	CASSGQSRGEQYF	TGTGCCAGCAGTGGTCAGTCAAGGGGCGAGCAGTACTTC
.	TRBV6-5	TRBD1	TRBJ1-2	CASSYDRDRSGYTF	TGTGCCAGCAGTTATGACCGGGACAGAAGTGGCTACACCTTC
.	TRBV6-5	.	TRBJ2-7	CASTLGWGAYEQYF	TGTGCCAGCACCCTCGGTTGGGGGGCCTACGAGCAGTACTTC
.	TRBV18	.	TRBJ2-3	CASSPLVSDTQYF	TGTGCCAGCTCACCACTCGTTTCAGATACGCAGTATTTT
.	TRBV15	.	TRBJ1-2	CATSGAGLVNGYTF	TGTGCCACCAGCGGGGCAGGGTTAGTTAATGGCTACACCTTC
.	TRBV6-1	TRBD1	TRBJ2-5	CASSERGRETQYF	TGTGCCAGCAGTGAAAGGGGGCGCGAGACCCAGTACTTC
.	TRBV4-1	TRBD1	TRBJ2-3	CASSQGQSGDTQYF	TGCGCCAGCAGCCAGGGACAGAGTGGGGATACGCAGTATTTT
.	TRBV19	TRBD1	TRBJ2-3	CASSNFRGQGDTQYF	TGTGCCAGTAGTAACTTCAGGGGGCAAGGAGATACGCAGTATTTT
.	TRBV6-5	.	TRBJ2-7	CASSYSSSGVYEQYF	TGTGCCAGCAGTTACTCGTCCAGCGGTGTCTACGAGCAGTACTTC
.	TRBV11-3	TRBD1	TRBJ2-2	CASSLVGQGAGELFF	TGTGCCAGCAGCTTAGTCGGCCAGGGGGCCGGGGAGCTGTTTTTT
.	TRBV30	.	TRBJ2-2	CAWTTFLRGTGELFF	TGTGCCTGGACCACCTTTCTCCGAGGAACCGGGGAGCTGTTTTTT
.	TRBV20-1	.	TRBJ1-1	CSASRRGNTEAFF	TGCAGTGCTAGTAGGCGGGGGAACACTGAAGCTTTCTTT
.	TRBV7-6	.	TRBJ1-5	CASSYRRTRQVINSNQPQHF	TGTGCCAGCAGTTATCGCCGGACGAGACAGGTGATAAATAGCAATCAGCCCCAGCATTTT
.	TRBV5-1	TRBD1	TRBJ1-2	CASSGRDREGEGYTF	TGCGCCAGCAGCGGGAGGGACAGGGAGGGTGAGGGCTACACCTTC
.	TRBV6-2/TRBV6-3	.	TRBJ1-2	CASSYPGKGYTF	TGTGCCAGCAGTTACCCCGGGAAGGGCTACACCTTC
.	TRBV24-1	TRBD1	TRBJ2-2	CATGGQGHTGELFF	TGTGCCACCGGTGGACAGGGGCACACCGGGGAGCTGTTTTTT
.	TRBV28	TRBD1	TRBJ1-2	CASSFNTGGAFGYTF	TGTGCCAGCAGTTTTAACACAGGGGGCGCGTTTGGCTACACCTTC
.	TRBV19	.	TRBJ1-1	CASSIRSRPEAFF	TGTGCCAGTAGTATAAGGTCCAGGCCTGAAGCTTTCTTT
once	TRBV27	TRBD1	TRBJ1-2	CASSLKPQGQNYGYTF	TGTGCCAGCAGTTTAAAGCCTCAGGGACAGAACTATGGCTACACCTTC
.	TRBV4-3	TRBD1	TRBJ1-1	CASSPGGRVNTEAFF	TGCGCCAGCAGCCCAGGGGGGCGAGTTAACACTGAAGCTTTCTTT
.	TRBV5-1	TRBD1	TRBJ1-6	CASSSYRGDSPLHF	TGCGCCAGCAGTTCCTACAGGGGGGATTCACCCCTCCACTTT
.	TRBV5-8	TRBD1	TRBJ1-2	CASSLLGTGAADGYTF	TGTGCCAGCAGCTTGTTAGGGACAGGGGCGGCAGATGGCTACACCTTC
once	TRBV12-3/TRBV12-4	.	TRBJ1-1	CASGRGTEAFF	TGTGCCAGCGGGCGGGGCACTGAAGCTTTCTTT
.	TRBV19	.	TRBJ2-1	CASSDLMGNEQFF	TGTGCCAGTAGCGACTTGATGGGCAATGAGCAGTTCTTC
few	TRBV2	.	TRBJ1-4	CASSGKTGGNEKLFF	TGTGCCAGCAGTGGGAAGACAGGAGGTAATGAAAAACTGTTTTTT
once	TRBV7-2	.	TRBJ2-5	CASSSFGQQETQYF	TGTGCCAGCAGCTCCTTCGGACAGCAAGAGACCCAGTACTTC
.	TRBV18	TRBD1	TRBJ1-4	CASSLRTGEFEKLFF	TGTGCCAGCTCCCTACGGACAGGGGAGTTTGAAAAACTGTTTTTT
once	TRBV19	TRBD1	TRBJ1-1	CASSSDRAHGAFF	TGTGCCAGTAGTTCGGACAGGGCCCATGGAGCTTTCTTT
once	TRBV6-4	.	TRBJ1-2	CASSEVKENYGYTF	TGTGCCAGCAGTGAGGTTAAGGAGAACTATGGCTACACCTTC
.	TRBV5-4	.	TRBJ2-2	CASSLVQGRDNTGELFF	TGTGCCAGCAGCTTGGTCCAGGGCCGAGATAACACCGGGGAGCTGTTTTTT
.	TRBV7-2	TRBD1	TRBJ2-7	CASSLVGTGAYEQYF	TGTGCCAGCAGCTTAGTAGGGACAGGGGCCTACGAGCAGTACTTC
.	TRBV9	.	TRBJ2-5	CASSVGAGAQETQYF	TGTGCCAGCAGCGTAGGGGCGGGGGCCCAAGAGACCCAGTACTTC
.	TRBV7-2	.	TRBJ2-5	CASSLRRQLETQYF	TGTGCCAGCAGCTTAAGGAGACAGCTAGAGACCCAGTACTTC
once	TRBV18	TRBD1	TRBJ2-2	CASSPPQGAGELFF	TGTGCCAGCTCACCGCCACAGGGGGCCGGGGAGCTGTTTTTT
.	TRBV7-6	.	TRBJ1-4	CASSPRGPVNEKLFF	TGTGCCAGCAGCCCCCGAGGGCCAGTTAATGAAAAACTGTTTTTT
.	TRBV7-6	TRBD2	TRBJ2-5	CASSLEAGGRETQYF	TGTGCCAGCAGCTTAGAGGCGGGGGGGAGGGAGACCCAGTACTTC
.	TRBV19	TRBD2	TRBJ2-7	CARPVAGVYEQYF	TGTGCCCGTCCGGTCGCGGGGGTTTACGAGCAGTACTTC
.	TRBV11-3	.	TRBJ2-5	CASKKQGAETQYF	TGTGCCAGCAAAAAACAGGGCGCCGAGACCCAGTACTTC
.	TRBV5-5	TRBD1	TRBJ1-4	CASRTGLTNEKLFF	TGTGCCAGCAGGACAGGGCTAACTAATGAAAAACTGTTTTTT
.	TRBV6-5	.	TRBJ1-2	CASSYSRLQGYGYTF	TGTGCCAGCAGTTACTCTCGGCTTCAGGGCTATGGCTACACCTTC
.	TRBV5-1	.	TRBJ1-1	CASSFSGGGNTEAFF	TGCGCCAGCAGCTTTTCCGGGGGAGGGAACACTGAAGCTTTCTTT
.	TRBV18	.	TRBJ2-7	CASSRQTYEQYF	TGTGCCAGCTCACGACAGACCTACGAGCAGTACTTC